The entry that follows covers one T cell receptor (beta chain) sequence. These data belong to a study of cytomegalovirus exposure and HLA in healthy donors. The PCR was carried out with 60 Vbeta primers and 13 Jbeta primers. Using immunoSEQ multiplex PCR, the repertoire was profiled, and TCRdb retains in-frame clones only, with some absent. Here the sample spans around 140,000 clones, approximately 80% being singletons. Sequencing was done on a sample of PBMCs. The TCR originated in a female donor in good health and CMV-seronegative.

CDR3 in DNA: TGTGCCAGCAGCTTCTTTACGGGAGTTCCCAATGAGCAGTTCTTC. It specifies CASSFFTGVPNEQFF. This sequence joins TRBV5-4 and TRBJ2-1; tentative D call: TRBD2 (6 bases). Germline-derived CDR1 and CDR2 are SGHNT and YYREEE (reference sequence). Trimming left V 2 bases short and J 6 bases short, with 15 bases between. This CDR3 is built from 15 residues.